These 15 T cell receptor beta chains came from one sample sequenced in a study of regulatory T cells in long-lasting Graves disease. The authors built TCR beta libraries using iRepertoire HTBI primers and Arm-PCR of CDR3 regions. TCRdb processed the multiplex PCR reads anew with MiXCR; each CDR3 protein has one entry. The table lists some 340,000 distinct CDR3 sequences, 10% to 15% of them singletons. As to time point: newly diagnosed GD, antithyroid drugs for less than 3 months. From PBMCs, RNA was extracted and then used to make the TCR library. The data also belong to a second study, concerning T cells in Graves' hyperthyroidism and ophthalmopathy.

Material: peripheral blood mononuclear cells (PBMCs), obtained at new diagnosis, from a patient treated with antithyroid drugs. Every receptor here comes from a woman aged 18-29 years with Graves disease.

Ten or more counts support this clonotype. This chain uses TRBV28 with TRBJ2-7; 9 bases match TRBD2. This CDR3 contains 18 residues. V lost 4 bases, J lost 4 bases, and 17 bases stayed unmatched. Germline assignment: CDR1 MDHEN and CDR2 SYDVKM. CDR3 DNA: TGTGCCAGCAGTTCCCAACACTATAGGGGCGGGAGGGCATACGAGCAGTACTTC. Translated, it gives CASSSQHYRGGRAYEQYF.

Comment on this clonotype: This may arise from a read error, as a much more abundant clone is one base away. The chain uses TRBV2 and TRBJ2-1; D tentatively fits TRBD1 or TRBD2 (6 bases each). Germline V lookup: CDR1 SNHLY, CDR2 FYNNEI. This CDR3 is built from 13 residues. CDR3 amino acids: CTSSDWGANEQFF. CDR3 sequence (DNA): TGTACCAGCAGTGATTGGGGGGCGAATGAGCAGTTCTTC.

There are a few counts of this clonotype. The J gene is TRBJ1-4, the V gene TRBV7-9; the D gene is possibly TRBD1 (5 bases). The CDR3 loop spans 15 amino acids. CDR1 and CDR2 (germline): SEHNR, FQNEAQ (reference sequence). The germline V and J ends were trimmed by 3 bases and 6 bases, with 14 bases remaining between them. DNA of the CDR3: TGTGCCAGCAGCTTGGCCGGGACCCTACATGAAAAACTGTTTTTT. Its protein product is CASSLAGTLHEKLFF. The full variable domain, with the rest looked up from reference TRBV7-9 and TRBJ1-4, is DTGVSQNPRHKITKRGQNVTFRCDPISEHNRLYWYRQTLGQGPEFLTYFQNEAQLEKSRLLSDRFSAERPKGSFSTLEIQRTEQGDSAMYLCASSLAGTLHEKLFFGSGTQLSVL.

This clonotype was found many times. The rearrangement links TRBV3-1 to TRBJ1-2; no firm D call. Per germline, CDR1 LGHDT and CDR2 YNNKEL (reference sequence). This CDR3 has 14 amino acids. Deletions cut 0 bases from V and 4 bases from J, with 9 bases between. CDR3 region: CASSQDWQAYGYTF. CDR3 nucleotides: TGTGCCAGCAGCCAAGATTGGCAGGCCTATGGCTACACCTTC.

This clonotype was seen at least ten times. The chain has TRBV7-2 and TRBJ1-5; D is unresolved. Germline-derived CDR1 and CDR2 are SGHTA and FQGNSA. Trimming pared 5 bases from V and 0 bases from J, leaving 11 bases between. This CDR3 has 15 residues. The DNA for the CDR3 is TGTGCCAGCAGCGTGACGGCGGATAGCAATCAGCCCCAGCATTTT. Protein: CASSVTADSNQPQHF. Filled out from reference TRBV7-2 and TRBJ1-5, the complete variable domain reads GAGVSQSPSNKVTEKGKDVELRCDPISGHTALYWYRQSLGQGLEFLIYFQGNSAPDKSGLPSDRFSAERTGGSVSTLTIQRTQQEDSAVYLCASSVTADSNQPQHFGDGTRLSIL.

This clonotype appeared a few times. The chain's CDR3 is CATRVSSYNEQFF. The CDR3 DNA reads as TGTGCCACCCGGGTGAGCTCCTACAATGAGCAGTTCTTC. The rearrangement uses TRBV11-2 and TRBJ2-1; D gene ambiguous. Between the trimmed V and J ends, which lost 10 bases and 0 bases, there was a span of 10 bases. CDR1 and CDR2 from the germline V gene are SGHAT and FQNNGV. The CDR3 covers 13 residues.

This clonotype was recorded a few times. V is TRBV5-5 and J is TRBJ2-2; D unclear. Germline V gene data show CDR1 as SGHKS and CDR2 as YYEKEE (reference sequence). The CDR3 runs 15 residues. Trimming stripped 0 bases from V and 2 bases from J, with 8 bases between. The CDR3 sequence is CASSLARINTGELFF. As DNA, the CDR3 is TGTGCCAGCAGCTTGGCGAGGATAAACACCGGGGAGCTGTTTTTT.

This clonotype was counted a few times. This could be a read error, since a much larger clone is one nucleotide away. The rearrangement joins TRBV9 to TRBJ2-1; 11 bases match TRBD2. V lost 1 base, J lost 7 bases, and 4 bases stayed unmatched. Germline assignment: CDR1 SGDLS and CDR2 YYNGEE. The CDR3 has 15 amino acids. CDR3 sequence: CASSVLAGGQNEQFF. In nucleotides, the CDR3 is TGTGCCAGCAGCGTATTAGCGGGGGGGCAAAATGAGCAGTTCTTC.

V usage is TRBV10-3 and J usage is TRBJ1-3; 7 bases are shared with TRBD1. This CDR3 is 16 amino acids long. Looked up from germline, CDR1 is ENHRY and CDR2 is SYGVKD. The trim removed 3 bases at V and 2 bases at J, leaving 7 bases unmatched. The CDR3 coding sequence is TGTGCCATCAGTGACTCCGACAGGGTAGCTGGAAACACCATATATTTT. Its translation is CAISDSDRVAGNTIYF.

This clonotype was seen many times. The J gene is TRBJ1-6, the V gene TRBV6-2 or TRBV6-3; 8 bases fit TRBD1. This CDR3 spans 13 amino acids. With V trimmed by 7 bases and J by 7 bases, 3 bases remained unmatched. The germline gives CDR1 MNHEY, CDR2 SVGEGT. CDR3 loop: CASTWTGNSPLHF. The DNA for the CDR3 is TGTGCCAGCACCTGGACAGGGAATTCACCCCTCCACTTT.

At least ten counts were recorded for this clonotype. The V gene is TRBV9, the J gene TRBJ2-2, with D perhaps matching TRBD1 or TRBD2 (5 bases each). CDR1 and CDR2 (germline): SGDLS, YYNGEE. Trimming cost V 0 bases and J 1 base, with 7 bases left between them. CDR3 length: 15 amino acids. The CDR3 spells CASSVAGLNTGELFF. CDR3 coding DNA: TGTGCCAGCAGCGTAGCGGGGCTGAACACCGGGGAGCTGTTTTTT.

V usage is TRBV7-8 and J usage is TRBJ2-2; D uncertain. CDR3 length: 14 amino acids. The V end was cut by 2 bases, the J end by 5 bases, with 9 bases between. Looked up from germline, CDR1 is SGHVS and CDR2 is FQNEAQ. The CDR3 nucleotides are TGTGCCAGCAGCTTAACGTCCGTTACCGGGGAGCTGTTTTTT. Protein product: CASSLTSVTGELFF.

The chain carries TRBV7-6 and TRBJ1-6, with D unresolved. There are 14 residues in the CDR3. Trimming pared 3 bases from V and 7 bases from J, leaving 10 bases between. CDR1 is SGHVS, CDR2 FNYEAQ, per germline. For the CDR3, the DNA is TGTGCCAGCAGCTTTAGGGTTGGAAATTCACCCCTCCACTTT. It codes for CASSFRVGNSPLHF.

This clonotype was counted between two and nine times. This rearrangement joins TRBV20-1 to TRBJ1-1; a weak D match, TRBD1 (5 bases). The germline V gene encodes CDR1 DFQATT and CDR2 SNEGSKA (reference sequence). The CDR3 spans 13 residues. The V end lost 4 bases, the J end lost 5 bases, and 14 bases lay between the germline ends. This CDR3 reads CSANQGRWTEAFF. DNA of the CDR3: TGCAGTGCTAACCAGGGCCGGTGGACTGAAGCTTTCTTT.

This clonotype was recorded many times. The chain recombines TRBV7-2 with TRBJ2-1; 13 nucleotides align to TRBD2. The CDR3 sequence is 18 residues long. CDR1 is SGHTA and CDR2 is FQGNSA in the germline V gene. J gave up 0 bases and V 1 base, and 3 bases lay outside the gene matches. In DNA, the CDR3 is TGTGCCAGCAGCTTAGTGGGACTAGCGGGGAGCTCCTACAATGAGCAGTTCTTC. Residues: CASSLVGLAGSSYNEQFF.